The clone carrying this T cell receptor (beta chain) was seen a single time. The antigen is undetermined. The data are from a study of shared clonotypes between healthy human individuals. Healthy HIV-negative adults without recent acute infections or vaccinations served as donors. Study-wide results and limits: Estimated richness values were generally larger in naive subsets than in memory subsets.

This table comes from immunoSEQ multiplex PCR, and its TCRdb copy is limited to in-frame clones, with some not included. This sample has about 2 million clones, with roughly 96% found just once. Germline-derived CDR1 and CDR2 are SEHNR and FQNEAQ (reference sequence). This CDR3 is 17 amino acids long. V dropped 2 bases and J dropped 0; count of bases not matched to a gene: 2. This clonotype was sampled from a man younger than 35 in good health. The sequenced material came from naive CD4+ T cells sorted from blood. Specified subset: CD45RA+ positively selected. V gene TRBV7-9 combines with J gene TRBJ2-2; 11 nucleotides line up with TRBD1. The CDR3 region is CASSLRTGGANTGELFF. The CDR3 nucleotides read TGTGCCAGCAGCTTAAGGACAGGGGGCGCGAACACCGGGGAGCTGTTTTTT. The whole variable domain, remainder taken from reference TRBV7-9 and TRBJ2-2, is DTGVSQNPRHKITKRGQNVTFRCDPISEHNRLYWYRQTLGQGPEFLTYFQNEAQLEKSRLLSDRFSAERPKGSFSTLEIQRTEQGDSAMYLCASSLRTGGANTGELFFGEGSRLTVL.